Sequencing of this T cell receptor (beta chain) was carried out in a study of blood T cell repertoires in COVID-19. Study context: The study drew acute and convalescent COVID-19 samples from the United States, Italy and Spain. From T cells, B-cell-depleted T cells, or PBMCs came the material, which was cDNA or gDNA.

The CDR3 spans 14 residues. The V gene's germline CDR1 is SGHRS and CDR2 YFSETQ. With 0 bases removed from V and 7 bases from J, the gap between germline ends came to 14 bases. In the original workflow: Amplifying reference gene primers gave estimates of nucleated cell counts. Method: immunoSEQ multiplex PCR; TCRdb's copy keeps in-frame clones and lacks some. V, J and clone size reflect that table, while D and trimming were determined from the DNA. The data show 150,000 to 200,000 clones, 86% seen once. V and J are TRBV5-1 and TRBJ2-7, with unresolved D. Sequencing used peripheral blood. This TCR came from a woman in her 30s with active or convalescent COVID-19. The CDR3 region is CASSLDQAFREQYF. The CDR3 region has the DNA TGCGCCAGCAGCTTGGATCAGGCCTTTCGGGAGCAGTACTTC.